This T cell receptor beta chain was obtained from a study of OX40 agonist ivuxolimab in advanced cancers. About the study: As their treatment, patients were administered ivuxolimab, an agonistic anti-OX40 (CD134) antibody. Patients received intravenous ivuxolimab every 2 weeks at 0.01 to 10 mg/kg. Mean age 60 years, range 23 to 79; roughly 82% male. Three patients showed partial responses: one hepatocellular carcinoma and two cutaneous melanoma cases.

Germline V gene sequence: CDR1 SGDLS, CDR2 YYNGEE. CDR3 length: 17 residues. V shed 3 bases and J shed 7 bases, with 23 bases lying between them. TCRdb's copy holds only in-frame clones and misses some; the assay was immunoSEQ multiplex PCR. Among tens of thousands of clones listed, around 86% were seen once. The origin of this receptor is an adult with an advanced solid tumor such as melanoma, head and neck, liver or kidney cancer. The V call is TRBV9, the J call TRBJ2-1, with D perhaps TRBD2 (6 bases). The specimen comprised CD4+ or CD8+ T cells sorted from blood, sampled in a trial of the OX40 agonist ivuxolimab. CDR3 coding DNA: TGTGCCAGCAGCGCGACTCCGGGACCCAGGAGGGCTAATGAGCAGTTCTTC. Translated, it gives CASSATPGPRRANEQFF.